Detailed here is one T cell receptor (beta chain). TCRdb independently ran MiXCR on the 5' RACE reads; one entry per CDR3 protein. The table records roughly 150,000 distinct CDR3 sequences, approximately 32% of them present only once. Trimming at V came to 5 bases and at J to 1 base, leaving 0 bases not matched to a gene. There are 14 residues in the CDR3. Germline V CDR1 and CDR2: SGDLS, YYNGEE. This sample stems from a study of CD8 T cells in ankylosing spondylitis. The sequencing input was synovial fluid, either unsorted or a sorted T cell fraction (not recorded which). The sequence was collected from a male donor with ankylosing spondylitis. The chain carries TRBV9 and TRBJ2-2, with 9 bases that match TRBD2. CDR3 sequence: CASRRGGNTGELFF. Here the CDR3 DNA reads TGTGCCAGCAGGCGGGGGGGGAACACCGGGGAGCTGTTTTTT.